In this sample, the clone carrying this T cell receptor (beta chain) turned up a few times. Regarding treatment: oral pan-JAK inhibitor, 5-10 mg twice daily. From alopecia areata patients, lesional scalp punch biopsies and peripheral blood were collected. The data originate from a study of CD8+ T cells in alopecia areata. Overall study: For 6 to 18 months, tofacitinib was taken, and 6 months off drug followed.

Looked up from germline, CDR1 is SQVTM and CDR2 is ANQGSEA. The CDR3 runs 12 residues. V was pared by 6 bases and J by 6 bases, with 6 bases of the junction left unmatched. RNA, once extracted, was reverse transcribed into cDNA for use as the sequencing template. The data were produced by immunoSEQ multiplex PCR, yet TCRdb's version contains in-frame clones alone and is incomplete. This sample has about 200,000 clones, with 45% to 75% found just once. The V gene is TRBV29-1, the J gene TRBJ1-2; the match to TRBD1 covers 8 bases. Sample: CD4+ T cells sorted from blood, taken at week 4, from a patient treated with tofacitinib. This sequence was found in a human donor with alopecia areata. The CDR3 sequence: CSVSGQGHGYTF. As DNA, the CDR3 is TGCAGCGTGTCCGGACAGGGTCATGGCTACACCTTC.